A single sample gave rise to the 30 T cell receptor beta chains below, sequenced in a study of blood T cells in healthy people across ages. Combining a sample-barcoded 5' primer with a J-beta primer mix, a second PCR ran for about 6 to 12 cycles. One entry per CDR3 protein results from TCRdb running MiXCR on the 5' RACE reads. The sample records more than 1,400,000 distinct CDR3 sequences, 42% being singletons. The sequencing input was blood. Receptors originate from a woman aged 18-29 years in good health.

The chain couples TRBV30 to TRBJ2-7, with 8 bases identical to TRBD1. Germline-derived CDR1 and CDR2 are GTSNPN and SVGIG (reference sequence). Unmatched junction bases numbered 13, after V lost 3 bases and J lost 6 bases. The CDR3 extends over 15 amino acids. The chain's CDR3 is CAWSVGTGGFREQYF. In DNA, the CDR3 is TGTGCCTGGAGCGTAGGGACAGGCGGGTTCCGCGAGCAGTACTTC. Together with reference TRBV30 and TRBJ2-7, the CDR3 gives the full variable domain: SQTIHQWPATLVQPVGSPLSLECTVEGTSNPNLYWYRQAAGRGLQLLFYSVGIGQISSEVPQNLSASRPQDRQFILSSKKLLLSDSGFYLCAWSVGTGGFREQYFGPGTRLTVT.

The V call is TRBV19, the J call TRBJ2-4; 14 nucleotides match TRBD2. This CDR3 comprises 17 residues. The V and J ends lost 10 bases and 0 bases, in that order; junction bases with no gene match: 8. CDR1 is LNHDA, CDR2 SQIVND, per germline (reference sequence). The CDR3 DNA sequence: TGTGCCATCTCGGGACTAGCGGGAGTCTCAGCCAAAAACATTCAGTACTTC. Protein sequence: CAISGLAGVSAKNIQYF. The full variable domain, rest sourced from reference TRBV19 and TRBJ2-4, is DGGITQSPKYLFRKEGQNVTLSCEQNLNHDAMYWYRQDPGQGLRLIYYSQIVNDFQKGDIAEGYSVSREKKESFPLTVTSAQKNPTAFYLCAISGLAGVSAKNIQYFGAGTRLSVL.

V and J are TRBV6-2 or TRBV6-3 and TRBJ1-5; D is perhaps TRBD1 (5 bases). Germline loops: CDR1 MNHEY, CDR2 SVGEGT. The ends were cut back, 4 bases at V and 5 bases at J, with 18 bases in the middle. The CDR3 contains 16 residues. DNA of the CDR3: TGTGCCAGCAGTTCCCCTTGGACGGGGGGACATCAGCCCCAGCATTTT. Amino acid sequence: CASSSPWTGGHQPQHF.

The chain links TRBV27 to TRBJ2-3, with a tentative D call TRBD2 (6 bases). This CDR3 region has 14 residues. V lost 3 bases and J lost 3, with 10 bases in between. The germline CDR1 and CDR2 sequences are MNHEY and SMNVEV (reference sequence). CDR3 sequence (DNA): TGTGCCAGCAGTTTCCCGGGGGAAACAGATACGCAGTATTTT. It is translated as CASSFPGETDTQYF.

The chain joins TRBV4-2 to TRBJ1-1, with D possibly matching TRBD1 (5 bases). The germline gives CDR1 LGHNA, CDR2 YNFKEQ. V lost 0 bases to trimming and J lost 1 base, with 9 bases between them. The CDR3 runs 15 residues. The CDR3 spells CASSQDGDRNTEAFF. CDR3 sequence (DNA): TGTGCCAGCAGCCAAGATGGGGACCGGAACACTGAAGCTTTCTTT.

V and J are TRBV5-4 and TRBJ2-7, with 9 bases aligning to TRBD1. CDR1 is SGHNT, CDR2 YYREEE, per germline (reference sequence). J lost 5 bases, V lost 2 bases, and 5 bases had no gene match. The CDR3 covers 14 residues. For the CDR3, the DNA is TGTGCCAGCAGCTTCGGACAGGGGAAACACGAGCAGTACTTC. The encoded protein is CASSFGQGKHEQYF.

This clonotype was detected a few times. The V gene is TRBV21-1, the J gene TRBJ2-7; the table's D call, TRBD2, was not checked against the DNA. TRBV21-1 is deemed a pseudogene. The CDR3 is 15 amino acids. The CDR3 nucleotides read TGTGCCAGCAGCACACGGGGAGTAAGCTCCTACGAGCAGTACTTC. As protein: CASSTRGVSSYEQYF.

The chain is built from TRBV3-1 and TRBJ2-3; 8 positions match TRBD2. This CDR3 comprises 15 residues. Trimming took 7 bases from V and 4 from J; bases not matched to a gene: 10. Germline CDR1 reads LGHDT; CDR2 reads YNNKEL (reference sequence). The CDR3 DNA reads TGTGCCAGCACCTGGACTAGCAGGAAAGCAGATACGCAGTATTTT. It is translated as CASTWTSRKADTQYF.

This clonotype was counted ten times or more. This rearrangement joins TRBV12-3 or TRBV12-4 to TRBJ1-5; D unclear. The CDR3 loop spans 12 amino acids. Trimming took off 3 bases at V and 4 bases at J, with 4 bases between the two ends. In DNA form, the CDR3 reads TGTGCCAGCAGTTTTAGGAATCAGCCCCAGCATTTT. This sequence encodes CASSFRNQPQHF.

The gene calls are TRBV5-6 and TRBJ2-4, with a tentative D call TRBD2 (5 bases). The germline V gene has CDR1 SGHDT and CDR2 YYEEEE. The CDR3 consists of 15 residues. Trimming removed 0 bases at V and 6 bases at J, with 13 bases between. CDR3 in DNA: TGTGCCAGCAGCTTGGTGTCTAGCCGGGCAAACATTCAGTACTTC. This encodes CASSLVSSRANIQYF. Complete variable domain (other parts from reference TRBV5-6 and TRBJ2-4): DAGVTQSPTHLIKTRGQQVTLRCSPKSGHDTVSWYQQALGQGPQFIFQYYEEEERQRGNFPDRFSGHQFPNYSSELNVNALLLGDSALYLCASSLVSSRANIQYFGAGTRLSVL.

V and J are TRBV9 and TRBJ1-2; 9 bases agree with TRBD1. V gave up 4 bases and J gave up 2 bases; unmatched junction bases: 12. Germline assignment: CDR1 SGDLS and CDR2 YYNGEE. The CDR3 runs 17 residues. CDR3 loop: CASSSTSGTGRNYGYTF. CDR3 coding DNA: TGTGCCAGCAGCAGTACGTCTGGGACAGGGCGAAACTATGGCTACACCTTC.

This clonotype occurred a few times. The chain uses TRBV4-1 and TRBJ2-1, with 13 positions matching TRBD2. Germline V gene lookup returns CDR1 MGHRA and CDR2 YSYEKL. J was trimmed by 4 bases and V by 4 bases; bases with no gene match: 10. This CDR3 region has 18 residues. CDR3 sequence: CASSPQLAGGSFYNEQFF. The CDR3 nucleotides read TGCGCCAGCAGCCCGCAACTAGCGGGGGGGAGTTTTTACAATGAGCAGTTCTTC.

This clonotype was observed a handful of times. The V call is TRBV4-1, the J call TRBJ2-7; possibly TRBD2 for D (5 bases). CDR3 length: 15 amino acids. CDR1 is MGHRA and CDR2 is YSYEKL in the germline V gene. Trimming stripped 0 bases from V and 5 bases from J, with 14 bases between. The CDR3: CASSQEGEFGNEQYF. DNA for the CDR3: TGCGCCAGCAGCCAAGAAGGAGAGTTCGGGAACGAGCAGTACTTC.

The chain uses TRBV2 and TRBJ2-5; 7 nucleotides line up with TRBD1. V lost 10 bases and J lost 11; bases outside the gene matches: 16. The germline V gene encodes CDR1 SNHLY and CDR2 FYNNEI. This CDR3 region has 13 residues. The CDR3 spells CANKDRSYNEQYF. The CDR3 DNA sequence: TGTGCCAACAAGGACAGGTCCTACAATGAGCAGTACTTC.

This clonotype appeared a few times. V is TRBV3-1 and J is TRBJ1-2; the match to TRBD1 covers 9 bases. Trimming removed 1 base from V and 5 bases from J; junction bases left unmatched: 8. The CDR3 runs 16 residues. Germline V gives CDR1 LGHDT, CDR2 YNNKEL (reference sequence). This chain's CDR3 is CASSQGTGAPSYGYTF. CDR3 DNA sequence: TGTGCCAGCAGCCAAGGGACAGGGGCTCCCTCATATGGCTACACCTTC. Based on the CDR3 plus reference TRBV3-1 and TRBJ1-2, the full variable domain is DTAVSQTPKYLVTQMGNDKSIKCEQNLGHDTMYWYKQDSKKFLKIMFSYNNKELIINETVPNRFSPKSPDKAHLNLHINSLELGDSAVYFCASSQGTGAPSYGYTFGSGTRLTVV.

The chain recombines TRBV4-1 with TRBJ1-1, with D possibly TRBD1 on 5 matching bases. Germline values: CDR1 MGHRA, CDR2 YSYEKL. CDR3 length: 12 residues. Between the trimmed V and J ends, which lost 3 bases and 10 bases, there was a span of 12 bases. This chain's CDR3 is CASSQAGFGAFF. The CDR3 nucleotides are TGCGCCAGCAGCCAGGCAGGGTTCGGAGCTTTCTTT.

V and J are TRBV29-1 and TRBJ2-5, with TRBD2 matching 11 bases. TRBJ2-7 matches the DNA end more closely, so the J call is doubtful. The germline V gene encodes CDR1 SQVTM and CDR2 ANQGSEA. The CDR3 has 14 residues. The DNA for the CDR3 is TGCAGCGTGACTACCGGGACTAGCGGCTACGAGCAGTACTTC. This gives the protein CSVTTGTSGYEQYF.

J is TRBJ1-1 and V is TRBV28; D is perhaps TRBD1 (5 bases). Per the germline V gene, CDR1 is MDHEN and CDR2 is SYDVKM. The CDR3 runs to 14 residues. The V end was cut by 7 bases, the J end by 1 base, with 13 bases between. The CDR3 bases are TGTGCCAGCACCCCCCGGACAAAGAACACTGAAGCTTTCTTT. Residues: CASTPRTKNTEAFF.

The rearrangement links TRBV12-3 or TRBV12-4 to TRBJ2-7; D is possibly TRBD2 (6 bases). The CDR3 covers 15 residues. With 7 bases removed from V and 3 bases from J, the gap between germline ends came to 19 bases. CDR3 nucleotides: TGTGCCAGCACTAACCAGGCTAGCGCTCACTACGAGCAGTACTTC. Its protein is CASTNQASAHYEQYF.

This clonotype was counted only a few times. The chain uses TRBV13 and TRBJ2-3; D possibly matches TRBD1 or TRBD2 (6 bases each). Trimming removed 8 bases at V and 2 bases at J, with 11 bases between. Looked up from germline, CDR1 is PRHDT and CDR2 is FYEKMQ (reference sequence). The CDR3 is 13 amino acids. As DNA, the CDR3 is TGTGCCAGCCATAGGGGGGCCACAGATACGCAGTATTTT. This codes for CASHRGATDTQYF.

The gene calls are TRBV24-1 and TRBJ2-5; no firm D call. The germline V gene has CDR1 KGHDR and CDR2 SFDVKD. CDR3 size: 13 residues. Trimming left V 3 bases short and J 5 bases short, with 9 bases between. CDR3 sequence (DNA): TGTGCCACCAGTGATCCCTCCCTTGAGACCCAGTACTTC. As protein: CATSDPSLETQYF.

This clonotype was detected only a few times. J is TRBJ2-3 and V is TRBV6-5; a possible D gene is TRBD2 (7 bases). Trimming stripped 6 bases from V and 7 bases from J, with 23 bases between. The CDR3 totals 16 residues. CDR1 is MNHEY, CDR2 SVGAGI, per germline. CDR3 loop: CASSDFLRGGGHTQYF. CDR3 DNA sequence: TGTGCCAGCAGCGACTTCTTAAGAGGGGGGGGACATACGCAGTATTTT.

The chain links TRBV7-8 to TRBJ1-2; 7 bases are shared with TRBD1. Germline V gene lookup returns CDR1 SGHVS and CDR2 FQNEAQ. This CDR3 has 15 residues. V shed 5 bases and J 4 bases; nucleotides not matched to a gene: 10. The CDR3 is CASSTLQDRIYGYTF. As DNA, the CDR3 is TGTGCCAGCAGCACATTGCAGGACAGGATCTATGGCTACACCTTC.

The V and J genes are TRBV11-2 and TRBJ1-5; TRBD1 might be the D (5 bases). The V and J ends lost 1 base and 5 bases respectively, with 15 bases between them. Germline CDR1 SGHAT, CDR2 FQNNGV. The CDR3 spans 16 residues. The CDR3 nucleotides read TGTGCCAGCAGCTTAGGCGGTCGGGGAGGGGATCAGCCCCAGCATTTT. Encoded protein: CASSLGGRGGDQPQHF.

This clonotype was seen a few times. The rearrangement uses TRBV11-2 and TRBJ2-1; 7 bases map to TRBD1. V dropped 4 bases and J dropped 4; count of bases not matched to a gene: 10. Per the germline V gene, CDR1 is SGHAT and CDR2 is FQNNGV. This CDR3 contains 16 residues. The CDR3 reads CASSYNPGTEYNEQFF. The CDR3 nucleotides are TGTGCCAGCAGCTATAACCCCGGGACAGAATACAATGAGCAGTTCTTC.

In this sample, this clonotype turned up a few times. The rearrangement joins TRBV15 to TRBJ2-5; TRBD1 matches 7 bases. Germline assignment: CDR1 LNHNV and CDR2 YYDKDF (reference sequence). The V and J ends lost 0 bases and 3 bases, in that order; junction bases with no gene match: 1. This CDR3 has 14 amino acids. CDR3 sequence reads: CATSRDGQEETQYF. The CDR3 coding sequence is TGTGCCACCAGCAGAGATGGACAGGAAGAGACCCAGTACTTC.

The chain combines TRBV2 with TRBJ2-3, with TRBD2 identical over 8 bases. CDR1 is SNHLY and CDR2 is FYNNEI in the germline V gene. J was trimmed by 13 bases and V by 7 bases; bases with no gene match: 10. The CDR3 extends over 12 amino acids. The CDR3 DNA is TGTGCCAGCACAGAGACGGGGGGGCTTAAGTATTTT. Its protein is CASTETGGLKYF.

V and J are TRBV6-5 and TRBJ2-3, with a weak D call TRBD2 (5 bases). The germline V and J ends were trimmed by 0 bases and 4 bases, with 11 bases remaining between them. CDR3 length equals 15 residues. Germline CDR1 MNHEY, CDR2 SVGAGI. The CDR3 loop reads CASSYSERVADTQYF. The CDR3 region has the DNA TGTGCCAGCAGTTACTCGGAGAGGGTCGCAGATACGCAGTATTTT.

V is TRBV19 and J is TRBJ2-5, with TRBD2 matching 7 bases. The junction had 3 bases not matched to a gene; V was cut back by 5 bases and J by 0 bases. CDR3 length: 14 residues. CDR1 and CDR2 (germline): LNHDA, SQIVND (reference sequence). CDR3 sequence: CASSGLEHQETQYF. CDR3 DNA: TGTGCCAGTAGTGGACTAGAACACCAAGAGACCCAGTACTTC.

This chain connects TRBV15 to TRBJ2-3; D might be TRBD1 (5 bases). The V gene lost 4 bases and the J gene lost 5 bases, with 10 bases spanning the gap. This CDR3 has 13 residues. The germline V gene encodes CDR1 LNHNV and CDR2 YYDKDF (reference sequence). The DNA for the CDR3 is TGTGCCACCAGCAAGTGGGGCGAAGATACGCAGTATTTT. Translated: CATSKWGEDTQYF.